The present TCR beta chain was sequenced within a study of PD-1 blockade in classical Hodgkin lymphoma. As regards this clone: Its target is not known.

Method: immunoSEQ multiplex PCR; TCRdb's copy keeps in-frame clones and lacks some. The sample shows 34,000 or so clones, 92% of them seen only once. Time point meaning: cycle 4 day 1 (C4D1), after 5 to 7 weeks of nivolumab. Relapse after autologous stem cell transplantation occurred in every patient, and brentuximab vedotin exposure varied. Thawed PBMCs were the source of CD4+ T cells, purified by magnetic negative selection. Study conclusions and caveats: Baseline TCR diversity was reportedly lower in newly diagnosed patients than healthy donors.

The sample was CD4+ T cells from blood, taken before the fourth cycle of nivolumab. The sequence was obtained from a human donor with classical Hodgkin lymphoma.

CDR3 amino acids: CAINTSGRSNEQFF. The CDR3 DNA reads TGTGCCATCAACACTAGCGGGAGATCAAATGAGCAGTTCTTC. The genes are TRBV10-3 and TRBJ2-1, with 11 bases identical to TRBD2. CDR3 size: 14 residues. With 7 bases clipped from V and 7 bases from J, the junction kept 6 bases outside the gene matches. The germline V gene has CDR1 ENHRY and CDR2 SYGVKD.